This is a list of T cell receptor beta chains from one sample in a study of shared clonotypes between healthy human individuals. Measured with immunoSEQ multiplex PCR; TCRdb has only the in-frame clones, and not every one. The sample lists 1 million to 1.3 million clones, about four fifths occurring once. Specimen: memory CD4+ T cells from PBMCs. These receptors were collected from a man between 18 and 29 years old in good health. Some clones in this sample may be carry-over from other donors' samples. Each CDR3 is given with its conserved first and last residue. Fields, in order: V gene, clone size, D gene, J gene, CDR3 protein, CDR3 DNA. A D gene is named only where the DNA matches it firmly. Where a row states a size, it is once, few, many or the class of an expanded clone; other rows omit it.

>TRBV4-1|.|.|TRBJ2-7
CASSQGPADSYEQYF
TGCGCCAGCAGCCAAGGTCCAGCGGACTCCTACGAGCAGTACTTC
>TRBV6-6|.|.|TRBJ2-7
CASRGTESLYEQYF
TGTGCCAGCAGGGGGACGGAGTCTTTGTACGAGCAGTACTTC
>TRBV5-4|.|.|TRBJ2-1
CASSLFIGYNEQFF
TGTGCCAGCAGCTTGTTTATCGGCTACAATGAGCAGTTCTTC
>TRBV29-1|many|.|TRBJ2-1
CSVGSVSPYNEQFF
TGCAGCGTTGGGTCGGTCTCACCCTACAATGAGCAGTTCTTC
>TRBV6-5|many|.|TRBJ1-1
CASRNSLSNTEAFF
TGTGCCAGCAGGAACAGCCTCTCGAACACTGAAGCTTTCTTT
>TRBV7-9|.|.|TRBJ2-4
CASSFVGARKNIQYF
TGTGCCAGCAGCTTCGTTGGAGCCAGGAAAAACATTCAGTACTTC
>TRBV2|once|.|TRBJ1-5
CASSKDGNQPQHF
TGTGCCAGCAGCAAGGACGGCAATCAGCCCCAGCATTTT
>TRBV5-1|.|.|TRBJ1-6
CASSSGPGRVNSPLHF
TGCGCCAGCAGCTCAGGCCCCGGCAGGGTTAATTCACCCCTCCACTTT
>TRBV9|.|.|TRBJ1-2
CASSPRGAGANYGYTF
TGTGCCAGCAGCCCCCGGGGGGCAGGGGCTAACTATGGCTACACCTTC
>TRBV6-6|.|.|TRBJ1-2
CASSQDPNYGYTF
TGTGCCAGCAGCCAAGACCCAAACTATGGCTACACCTTC
>TRBV28|.|.|TRBJ1-3
CASWGGPGRSGNTIYF
TGTGCCAGTTGGGGAGGTCCCGGCCGCTCTGGAAACACCATATATTTT
>TRBV11-2|.|.|TRBJ1-1
CASSLAWGGGTEAFF
TGTGCCAGCAGCTTAGCGTGGGGAGGGGGTACTGAAGCTTTCTTT
>TRBV6-6|few|.|TRBJ1-5
CASTSRFGNQPQHF
TGTGCCAGCACCTCAAGGTTTGGCAATCAGCCCCAGCATTTT
>TRBV5-1|.|TRBD2|TRBJ2-1
CASSTPGTSGHNEQFF
TGCGCCAGCAGCACCCCCGGGACTAGCGGGCACAATGAGCAGTTCTTC
>TRBV7-2|.|.|TRBJ2-7
CASSLMVLPAYEQYF
TGTGCCAGCAGCTTAATGGTCCTTCCAGCCTACGAGCAGTACTTC
>TRBV4-1|.|.|TRBJ2-5
CASSLTLGETQYF
TGCGCCAGCAGTCTAACTTTGGGGGAGACCCAGTACTTC
>TRBV30|.|.|TRBJ2-3
CAWSVGSGTQYF
TGTGCCTGGAGTGTCGGGTCCGGTACGCAGTATTTT
>TRBV7-9|.|.|TRBJ1-3
CASSPATNTIYF
TGTGCCAGCAGCCCCGCCACCAACACCATATATTTT
>TRBV28|.|.|TRBJ2-2
CASSDVEGHTPTNTGELFF
TGTGCCAGCAGTGATGTAGAAGGCCATACACCTACGAACACCGGGGAGCTGTTTTTT
>TRBV2|.|.|TRBJ2-3
CASRRSEADTQYF
TGTGCCAGCAGGCGGAGCGAGGCAGATACGCAGTATTTT
>TRBV10-1|.|.|TRBJ2-7
CASSRDTAYEQYF
TGCGCCAGCAGTAGGGACACCGCCTACGAGCAGTACTTC
>TRBV5-6|.|TRBD2|TRBJ2-5
CASSPTLYSGGGQETQYF
TGTGCCAGCAGCCCTACGCTTTATAGCGGGGGGGGCCAAGAGACCCAGTACTTC
>TRBV27|.|.|TRBJ1-1
CASSLSHGRTEAFF
TGTGCCAGCAGTTTATCCCACGGGAGAACTGAAGCTTTCTTT
>TRBV2|.|.|TRBJ1-1
CASTANTEAFF
TGTGCCAGCACGGCGAACACTGAAGCTTTCTTT
>TRBV6-5|.|TRBD2|TRBJ2-7
CASRGLAGGYEQYF
TGTGCCAGCCGGGGACTAGCGGGAGGCTACGAGCAGTACTTC
>TRBV4-2|few|TRBD2|TRBJ2-1
CASSQDWQIAGARAYNEQFF
TGTGCCAGCAGCCAAGATTGGCAAATAGCGGGCGCGAGAGCCTACAATGAGCAGTTCTTC
>TRBV2|.|TRBD1|TRBJ2-7
CASREQGVVQYF
TGTGCCAGCAGGGAACAGGGGGTGGTGCAGTACTTC
>TRBV6-5|.|TRBD1|TRBJ1-1
CASSITGVNTEAFF
TGTGCCAGCAGTATAACAGGGGTGAACACTGAAGCTTTCTTT
>TRBV4-1|.|.|TRBJ1-2
CASSSSGRGCGYTF
TGCGCCAGCAGCTCAAGCGGCAGGGGCTGTGGCTACACCTTC
>TRBV6-6|.|TRBD2|TRBJ2-7
CASSIQRDSYEQYF
TGTGCCAGCAGTATACAGCGGGACTCCTACGAGCAGTACTTC
>TRBV4-1|few|.|TRBJ2-7
CASSQEPGALSYEQYF
TGCGCCAGCAGCCAAGAACCAGGGGCCCTCTCCTACGAGCAGTACTTC
>TRBV5-1|.|TRBD1|TRBJ1-6
CASSCGIGQGGDSPLHF
TGCGCCAGCAGCTGTGGGATTGGACAGGGGGGGGATTCACCCCTCCACTTT
>TRBV5-6|.|TRBD2|TRBJ2-5
CASSLFAGGPGGQETQYF
TGTGCCAGCAGCTTGTTTGCGGGAGGGCCCGGGGGCCAAGAGACCCAGTACTTC